The clone carrying this T cell receptor (beta chain) was recorded many times. Its antigen remains unknown. In the library, unique molecular identifiers were attached to individual cDNA molecules. TCRdb reprocessed the RACE reads with MiXCR, giving one entry per CDR3 protein. Among approximately 320,000 distinct CDR3 sequences listed, 5.5% were seen once. Described time point: pre-sensitization, week 0. Treatment indicated: therapeutic diphenylcyclopropenone sensitization with weekly scalp DPC. This entry comes from a study of human T cells and chemical hapten exposure. At the level of the study: Throughout a study of 20 to 30 weeks, patients underwent weekly scalp administration of diphenylcyclopropenone doses. The patients were mostly female; they had alopecia areata, totalis or universalis. Overall study findings and caveats: Versus controls, significantly more large CDR3 similarity clusters arose from expanded TCRs.

Between the trimmed V and J ends, which lost 2 bases and 3 bases, there was a span of 3 bases. The CDR3 is made up of 12 amino acids. The germline CDR1 and CDR2 sequences are SEHNR and FQNEAQ (reference sequence). This chain uses TRBV7-9 with TRBJ2-3; no definite D call. The receptor was derived from a woman younger than 35 with alopecia areata. Some clones in this sample may be carry-over from other donors' samples. This specimen consisted of whole blood, obtained in connection with sensitization to the hapten diphenylcyclopropenone (DPC). The CDR3 loop is CASSLQTDTQYF. The DNA for the CDR3 is TGTGCCAGCAGCTTACAGACAGATACGCAGTATTTT.